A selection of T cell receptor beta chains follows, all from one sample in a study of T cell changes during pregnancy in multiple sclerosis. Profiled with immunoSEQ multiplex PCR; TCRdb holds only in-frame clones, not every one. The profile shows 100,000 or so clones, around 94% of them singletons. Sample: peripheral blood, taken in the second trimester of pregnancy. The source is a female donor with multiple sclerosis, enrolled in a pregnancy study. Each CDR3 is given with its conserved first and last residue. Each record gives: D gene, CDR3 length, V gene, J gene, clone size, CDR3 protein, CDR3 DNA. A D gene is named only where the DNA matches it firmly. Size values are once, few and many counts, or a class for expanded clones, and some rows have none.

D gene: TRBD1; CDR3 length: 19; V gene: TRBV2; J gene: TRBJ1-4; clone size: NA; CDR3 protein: CASSEEGRQGVPSNEKLFF; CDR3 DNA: TGTGCCAGCAGTGAAGAAGGGAGGCAGGGGGTACCTTCTAATGAAAAACTGTTTTTT
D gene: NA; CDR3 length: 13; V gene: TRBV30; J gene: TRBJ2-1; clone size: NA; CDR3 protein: CAWRKGGVDEQFF; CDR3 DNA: TGTGCCTGGAGGAAAGGGGGGGTCGATGAGCAGTTCTTC
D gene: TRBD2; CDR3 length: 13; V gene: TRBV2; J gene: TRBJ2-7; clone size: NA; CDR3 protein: CASTGLAGAEQYF; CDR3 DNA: TGTGCCAGCACCGGACTAGCGGGAGCCGAGCAGTACTTC
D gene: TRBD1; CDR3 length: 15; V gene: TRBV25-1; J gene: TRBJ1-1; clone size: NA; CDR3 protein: CASRRQGRLNTEAFF; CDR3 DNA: TGTGCCAGCAGGAGACAGGGGCGGTTGAACACTGAAGCTTTCTTT
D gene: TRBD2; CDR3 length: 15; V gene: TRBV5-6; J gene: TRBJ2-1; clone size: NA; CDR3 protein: CASSLGGRAYNEQFF; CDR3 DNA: TGTGCCAGCAGCTTGGGGGGGAGGGCCTACAATGAGCAGTTCTTC
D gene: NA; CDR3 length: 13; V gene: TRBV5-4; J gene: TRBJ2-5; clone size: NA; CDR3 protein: CASSPVAEETQYF; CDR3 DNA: TGTGCCAGCAGCCCTGTGGCAGAAGAGACCCAGTACTTC
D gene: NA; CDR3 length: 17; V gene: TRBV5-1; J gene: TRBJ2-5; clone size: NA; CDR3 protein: CASSLAPGARRGETQYF; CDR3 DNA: TGCGCCAGCAGCTTGGCACCCGGGGCCAGGAGGGGAGAGACCCAGTACTTC
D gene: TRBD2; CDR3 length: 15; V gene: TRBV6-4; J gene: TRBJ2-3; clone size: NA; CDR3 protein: CASSDSGGGADTQYF; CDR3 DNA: TGTGCCAGCAGTGACTCTGGCGGGGGGGCAGATACGCAGTATTTT
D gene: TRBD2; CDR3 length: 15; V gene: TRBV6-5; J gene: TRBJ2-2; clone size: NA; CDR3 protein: CASSPWAGDTGELFF; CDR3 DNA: TGTGCCAGCAGCCCATGGGCGGGGGACACCGGGGAGCTGTTTTTT
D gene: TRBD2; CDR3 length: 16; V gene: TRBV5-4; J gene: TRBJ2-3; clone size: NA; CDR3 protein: CASSSVAAGGPDTQYF; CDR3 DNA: TGTGCCAGCAGCTCCGTTGCCGCGGGAGGACCAGATACGCAGTATTTT
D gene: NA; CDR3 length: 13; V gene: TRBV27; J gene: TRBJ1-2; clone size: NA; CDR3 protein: CASRRGGEYGYTF; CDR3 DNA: TGTGCCAGCAGGAGAGGGGGAGAGTATGGCTACACCTTC
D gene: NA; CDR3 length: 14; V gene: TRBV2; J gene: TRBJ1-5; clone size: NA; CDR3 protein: CASRVDSRNQPQHF; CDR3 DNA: TGTGCCAGCAGGGTTGACTCGCGCAATCAGCCCCAGCATTTT
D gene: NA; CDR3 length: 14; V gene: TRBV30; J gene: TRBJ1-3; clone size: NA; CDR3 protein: CAWSRQGWGNTIYF; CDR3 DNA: TGTGCCTGGAGTCGGCAGGGGTGGGGAAACACCATATATTTT
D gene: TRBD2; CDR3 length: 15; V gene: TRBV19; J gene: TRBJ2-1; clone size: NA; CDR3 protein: CASSILAGGRNEQFF; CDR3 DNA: TGTGCCAGTAGTATTTTAGCGGGAGGGCGGAATGAGCAGTTCTTC
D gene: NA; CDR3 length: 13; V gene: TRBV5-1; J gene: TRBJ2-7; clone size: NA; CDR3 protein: CASSLGQSYEQYF; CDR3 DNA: TGCGCCAGCAGCTTGGGACAAAGCTACGAGCAGTACTTC
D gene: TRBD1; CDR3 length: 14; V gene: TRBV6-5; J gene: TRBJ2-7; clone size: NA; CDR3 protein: CASSSRQGSYEQYF; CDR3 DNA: TGTGCCAGCAGTTCCAGACAGGGGTCCTACGAGCAGTACTTC
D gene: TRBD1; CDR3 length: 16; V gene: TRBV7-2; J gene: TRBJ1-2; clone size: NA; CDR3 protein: CASSLALGQVNYGYTF; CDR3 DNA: TGTGCCAGCAGCTTAGCGCTCGGACAGGTGAACTATGGCTACACCTTC
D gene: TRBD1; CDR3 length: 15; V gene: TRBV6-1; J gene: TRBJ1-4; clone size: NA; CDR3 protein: CASSPQGARNEKLFF; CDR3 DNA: TGTGCCAGCAGCCCGCAGGGGGCCAGGAATGAAAAACTGTTTTTT
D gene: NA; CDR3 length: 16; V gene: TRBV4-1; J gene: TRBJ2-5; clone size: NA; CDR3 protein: CASSQEGTRSTETQYF; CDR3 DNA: TGCGCCAGCAGCCAGGAGGGTACTAGATCAACAGAGACCCAGTACTTC
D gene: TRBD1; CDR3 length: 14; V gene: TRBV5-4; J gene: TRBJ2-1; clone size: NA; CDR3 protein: CASSQGQGYNEQFF; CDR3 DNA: TGTGCCAGCAGTCAGGGACAGGGTTACAATGAGCAGTTCTTC
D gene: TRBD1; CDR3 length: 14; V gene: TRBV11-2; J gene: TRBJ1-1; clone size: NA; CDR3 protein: CASSLVRQGPEAFF; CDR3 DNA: TGTGCCAGCAGCTTAGTACGACAGGGCCCTGAAGCTTTCTTT
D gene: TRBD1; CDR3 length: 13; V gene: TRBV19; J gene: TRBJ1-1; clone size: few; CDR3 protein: CASSGVGDRQAFF; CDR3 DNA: TGTGCCAGTAGCGGCGTGGGGGACAGACAAGCTTTCTTT
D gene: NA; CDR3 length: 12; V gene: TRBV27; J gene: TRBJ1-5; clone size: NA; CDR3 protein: CASSSLGQPQHF; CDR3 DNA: TGTGCCAGCAGTTCACTAGGCCAGCCCCAGCATTTT
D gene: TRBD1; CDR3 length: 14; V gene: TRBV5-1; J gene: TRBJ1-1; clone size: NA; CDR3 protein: CASSMDRVDTEAFF; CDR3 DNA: TGCGCCAGCAGCATGGACAGGGTCGACACTGAAGCTTTCTTT
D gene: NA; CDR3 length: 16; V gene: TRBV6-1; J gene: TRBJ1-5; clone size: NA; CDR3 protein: CASSENSGHNRKPQHF; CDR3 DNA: TGTGCCAGCAGTGAAAACTCAGGACATAACCGTAAGCCCCAGCATTTT
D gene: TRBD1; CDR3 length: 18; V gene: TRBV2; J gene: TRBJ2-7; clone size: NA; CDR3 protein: CASSGGQGFLSGTYEQYF; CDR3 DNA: TGTGCCAGCAGTGGCGGACAGGGGTTTTTGAGCGGCACTTACGAGCAGTACTTC
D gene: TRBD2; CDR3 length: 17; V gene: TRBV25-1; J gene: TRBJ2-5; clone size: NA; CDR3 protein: CASSEYSASGSRETQYF; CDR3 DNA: TGTGCCAGCAGTGAATACTCGGCTAGCGGGAGTCGGGAGACCCAGTACTTC
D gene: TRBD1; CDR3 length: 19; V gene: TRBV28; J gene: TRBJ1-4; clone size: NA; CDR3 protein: CASSSPGQGVLKTNEKLFF; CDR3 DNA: TGTGCCAGCAGTTCTCCGGGACAGGGGGTTTTAAAGACTAATGAAAAACTGTTTTTT
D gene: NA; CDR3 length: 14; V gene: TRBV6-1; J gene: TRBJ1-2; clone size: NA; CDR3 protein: CASIGLGQGDGYTF; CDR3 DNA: TGTGCCAGCATAGGTTTGGGACAAGGGGACGGCTACACCTTC
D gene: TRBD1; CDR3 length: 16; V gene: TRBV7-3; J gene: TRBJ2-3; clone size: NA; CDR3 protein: CASSPEGGLPTDTQYF; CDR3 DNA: TGTGCCAGCAGCCCGGAAGGGGGCTTACCGACAGATACGCAGTATTTT
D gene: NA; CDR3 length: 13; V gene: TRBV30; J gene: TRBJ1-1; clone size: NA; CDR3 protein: CAWSRIMNTEAFF; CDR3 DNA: TGTGCCTGGAGCAGAATCATGAACACTGAAGCTTTCTTT
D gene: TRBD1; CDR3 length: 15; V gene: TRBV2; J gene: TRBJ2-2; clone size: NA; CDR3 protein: CASSSRGQGNGELFF; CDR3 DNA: TGTGCCAGCAGTAGTAGGGGACAGGGAAACGGGGAGCTGTTTTTT
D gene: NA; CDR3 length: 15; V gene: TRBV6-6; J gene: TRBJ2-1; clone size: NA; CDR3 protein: CASSPAGQRNNEQFF; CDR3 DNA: TGTGCCAGCAGTCCCGCGGGACAGCGCAATAATGAGCAGTTCTTC
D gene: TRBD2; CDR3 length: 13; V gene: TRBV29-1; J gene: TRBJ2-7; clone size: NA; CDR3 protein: CSVAGGRSYEQYF; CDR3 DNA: TGCAGCGTGGCCGGGGGGAGATCCTACGAGCAGTACTTC
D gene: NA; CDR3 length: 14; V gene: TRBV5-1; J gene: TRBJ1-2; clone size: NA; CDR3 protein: CASSLAGENYGYTF; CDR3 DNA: TGCGCCAGCAGCTTGGCAGGGGAAAACTATGGCTACACCTTC
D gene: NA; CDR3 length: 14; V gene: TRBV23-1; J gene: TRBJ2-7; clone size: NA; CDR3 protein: CASSQQGVQYEQYF; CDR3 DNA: TGCGCCAGCAGTCAACAGGGTGTGCAGTACGAGCAGTACTTC
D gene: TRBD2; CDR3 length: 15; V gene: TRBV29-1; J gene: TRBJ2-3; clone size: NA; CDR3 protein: CSVERGGSGVDTQYF; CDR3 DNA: TGCAGCGTTGAACGCGGGGGGAGCGGTGTAGATACGCAGTATTTT
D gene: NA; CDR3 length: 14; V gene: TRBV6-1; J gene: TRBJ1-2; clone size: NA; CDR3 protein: CASNEGGENYGYTF; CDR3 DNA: TGTGCCAGCAACGAAGGGGGAGAAAACTATGGCTACACCTTC
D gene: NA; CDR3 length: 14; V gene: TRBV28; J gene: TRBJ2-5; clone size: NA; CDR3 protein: CASMGHETLETQYF; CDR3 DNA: TGTGCCAGCATGGGGCACGAAACCCTTGAGACCCAGTACTTC
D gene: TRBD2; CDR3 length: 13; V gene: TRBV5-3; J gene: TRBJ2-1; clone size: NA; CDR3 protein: CARSLAGTTEQFF; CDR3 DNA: TGTGCCAGAAGCTTAGCCGGGACTACAGAGCAGTTCTTC
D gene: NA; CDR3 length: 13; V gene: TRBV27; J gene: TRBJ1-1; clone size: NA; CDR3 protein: CASSGGPAGLTFF; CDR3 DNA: TGTGCCAGCAGTGGTGGCCCCGCAGGGCTGACTTTCTTT
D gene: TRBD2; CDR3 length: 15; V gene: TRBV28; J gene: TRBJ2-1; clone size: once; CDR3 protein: CASSPRDYQRGEQFF; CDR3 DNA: TGTGCCAGCAGTCCCCGGGACTACCAGAGGGGTGAGCAGTTCTTC